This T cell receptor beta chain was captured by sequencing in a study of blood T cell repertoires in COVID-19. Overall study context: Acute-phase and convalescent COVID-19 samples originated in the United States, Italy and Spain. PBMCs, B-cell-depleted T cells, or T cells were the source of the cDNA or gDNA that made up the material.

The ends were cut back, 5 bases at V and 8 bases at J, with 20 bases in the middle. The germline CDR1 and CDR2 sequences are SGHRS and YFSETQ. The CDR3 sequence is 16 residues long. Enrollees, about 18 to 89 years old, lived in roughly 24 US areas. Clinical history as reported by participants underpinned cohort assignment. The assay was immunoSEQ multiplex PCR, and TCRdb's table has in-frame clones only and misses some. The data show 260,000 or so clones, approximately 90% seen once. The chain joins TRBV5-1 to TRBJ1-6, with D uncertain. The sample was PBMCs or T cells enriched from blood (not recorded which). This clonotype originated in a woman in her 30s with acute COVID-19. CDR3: CASRNTAGERDSPLHF. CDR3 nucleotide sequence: TGCGCCAGCAGGAATACCGCGGGTGAAAGGGATTCACCCCTCCACTTT.